These 20 T cell receptor beta chains share one sample of origin, sequenced in a study of cytomegalovirus exposure and HLA in healthy donors. With 60 Vbeta and 13 Jbeta primers, the PCR was carried out. Sequencing used immunoSEQ multiplex PCR; TCRdb keeps in-frame clones, though not all of them. The data contain some 140,000 clones, about 76% of them seen just once; the ten biggest clones take up 7.5% to 9%. The specimen sequenced was PBMCs. These receptors all stem from a man aged 25-40 years in good health and CMV-seropositive.

V usage is TRBV7-9 and J usage is TRBJ2-3; 7 bases are a match to TRBD2. Germline trimming cut 2 bases from V and 2 bases from J; bases unmatched to any gene: 4. This CDR3 has 15 residues. The germline V gene has CDR1 SEHNR and CDR2 FQNEAQ (reference sequence). This chain's CDR3 is CASSLMGGVTDTQYF. The CDR3 DNA is TGTGCCAGCAGCTTAATGGGGGGGGTCACAGATACGCAGTATTTT.

J is TRBJ1-2 and V is TRBV2; D is undetermined. The CDR3 loop spans 12 amino acids. The V end lost 7 bases, the J end lost 1 base, and 7 bases lay between the germline ends. Germline lookup yields CDR1 SNHLY and CDR2 FYNNEI. The CDR3 nucleotides read TGTGCCAGCATGTGGCTTAACTATGGCTACACCTTC. Translated: CASMWLNYGYTF.

The table lists this clone with a count of one. The rearrangement uses TRBV7-8 and TRBJ2-1, with 16 bases that match TRBD2. Germline-derived CDR1 and CDR2 are SGHVS and FQNEAQ. CDR3 length: 16 residues. The V segment lost 5 bases and the J segment 6 bases; nucleotides outside the gene matches: 4. CDR3 bases: TGTGCCAGCAGCGGGACTAGCGGGAGGGCCAGCAATGAGCAGTTCTTC. Translated, it gives CASSGTSGRASNEQFF. The whole variable domain, filled in from reference TRBV7-8 and TRBJ2-1, reads GAGVSQSPRYKVAKRGQDVALRCDPISGHVSLFWYQQALGQGPEFLTYFQNEAQLDKSGLPSDRFFAERPEGSVSTLKIQRTQQEDSAVYLCASSGTSGRASNEQFFGPGTRLTVL.

Points on this clone: This sample includes further DNA sequences coding for the same CDR3. V is TRBV7-2 and J is TRBJ1-5; 7 positions match TRBD1. Germline V lookup: CDR1 SGHTA, CDR2 FQGNSA. This CDR3 comprises 16 residues. Trimming took 5 bases from V and 6 from J; bases not matched to a gene: 13. Written as DNA, the CDR3 is TGTGCCAGCAGCCTAGGAGGGACAGTCAAGAGTCAGCCCCAGCATTTT. Translating it yields CASSLGGTVKSQPQHF.

The chain carries TRBV9 and TRBJ1-4; TRBD1 aligns across 10 bases. From germline, CDR1 is SGDLS and CDR2 YYNGEE. J lost 4 bases, V lost 1 base, and 4 bases had no gene match. This CDR3 contains 16 residues. This chain's CDR3 is CASSVWTGGDNEKLFF. The CDR3 region has the DNA TGTGCCAGCAGCGTATGGACAGGGGGGGATAATGAAAAACTGTTTTTT.

The rearrangement uses TRBV5-6 and TRBJ2-2, with unresolved D. This CDR3 comprises 13 residues. Trimming shortened V by 0 bases and J by 6 bases, and 6 bases separated the two germline ends. Germline V gene lookup returns CDR1 SGHDT and CDR2 YYEEEE. In DNA, the CDR3 is TGTGCCAGCAGCTTGGGAGGCGCCGGGGAGCTGTTTTTT. The encoded protein is CASSLGGAGELFF.

This chain joins TRBV30 and TRBJ1-3; maybe TRBD1 (5 bases). The germline V gene encodes CDR1 GTSNPN and CDR2 SVGIG (reference sequence). V dropped 3 bases and J dropped 0 bases, with 9 bases sitting between them. The CDR3 is 14 residues long. For the CDR3, the DNA is TGTGCCTGGAGCCAGGGCAGCTCTGGAAACACCATATATTTT. Its translation is CAWSQGSSGNTIYF.

This chain links TRBV30 with TRBJ1-1; 7 bases are a match to TRBD1. This CDR3 region has 13 residues. CDR1 is GTSNPN, CDR2 SVGIG, per germline (reference sequence). The V segment lost 4 bases and the J segment 7 bases; nucleotides outside the gene matches: 9. The CDR3 nucleotides are TGTGCCTGGATCCTGACAGGGTACAGTGAAGCTTTCTTT. Its protein is CAWILTGYSEAFF.

The chain recombines TRBV7-2 with TRBJ2-7; a weak D match, TRBD1 (5 bases). Trimming removed 5 bases from V and 2 bases from J, with 16 bases in between. Germline CDR1 reads SGHTA; CDR2 reads FQGNSA. This CDR3 has 15 amino acids. The CDR3 reads CASSKPGQVPYEQYF. The CDR3 nucleotides read TGTGCCAGCAGCAAGCCAGGACAAGTCCCCTACGAGCAGTACTTC.

The chain carries TRBV5-4 and TRBJ2-3; 8 bases line up with TRBD2. In germline, CDR1 is SGHNT, CDR2 YYREEE (reference sequence). J gave up 5 bases and V 4 bases, and 9 bases lay outside the gene matches. The CDR3 has 15 amino acids. The CDR3 DNA follows: TGTGCCAGCAGCGCATCGGGGGGGCTTGGAGATACGCAGTATTTT. This codes for CASSASGGLGDTQYF.

The V and J genes are TRBV10-3 and TRBJ2-1; 8 nucleotides agree with TRBD2. Trimming at V came to 3 bases and at J to 0 bases, leaving 7 bases not matched to a gene. Germline V gives CDR1 ENHRY, CDR2 SYGVKD. This CDR3 region has 17 residues. The CDR3 region is CAISEGVAGTSYNEQFF. The CDR3 region has the DNA TGTGCCATCAGTGAAGGGGTAGCGGGAACCTCCTACAATGAGCAGTTCTTC.

The J gene is TRBJ1-1, the V gene TRBV2; no clear D gene. This CDR3 is built from 15 residues. Germline CDR1 is SNHLY and CDR2 is FYNNEI. The V and J ends lost 7 bases and 3 bases respectively, with 18 bases between them. CDR3 sequence (DNA): TGTGCCAGCATATTGGGCGGGCCAGAGTACACTGAAGCTTTCTTT. It translates to CASILGGPEYTEAFF.

V gene TRBV6-1 combines with J gene TRBJ2-1, with TRBD2 matching over 7 bases. V trimming: 4 bases; J trimming: 4 bases; junction bases outside the gene matches: 7. This CDR3 has 15 amino acids. Germline V gene lookup returns CDR1 MNHNS and CDR2 SASEGT. For the CDR3, the DNA is TGTGCCAGCAGTGTAGCGGGTGACAGTTACAATGAGCAGTTCTTC. It encodes CASSVAGDSYNEQFF.

The J gene is TRBJ1-3, the V gene TRBV9, with D hard to call. CDR1 is SGDLS, CDR2 YYNGEE, per germline. V was shortened by 6 bases and J by 2 bases, with 12 bases between the two germline ends. This CDR3 is built from 14 residues. This CDR3 is CASTRSSAGNTIYF. The CDR3 nucleotides are TGTGCCAGCACACGGAGTTCTGCTGGAAACACCATATATTTT.

A remark on this clone: Germline and junction disagree at one end, which may indicate a read error. The chain couples TRBV9 to TRBJ2-5; 13 positions agree with TRBD2. This CDR3 contains 15 residues. Germline assignment: CDR1 SGDLS and CDR2 YYNGEE. The CDR3 DNA follows: TGTGCCAGCAGCCCTCACCCGGGACTAGCGGGGATGATAGACTTC. It is translated as CASSPHPGLAGMIDF.

This clone was seen more than once but under ten times. The chain joins TRBV27 to TRBJ1-1; unclear D gene. This CDR3 spans 16 amino acids. Trimming cost V 5 bases and J 1 base, with 17 bases left between them. CDR1 and CDR2 from the germline V gene are MNHEY and SMNVEV (reference sequence). CDR3 region: CASSPDMFGGNTEAFF. CDR3 sequence (DNA): TGTGCCAGCAGTCCAGATATGTTTGGTGGGAACACTGAAGCTTTCTTT.

The V gene is TRBV5-1, the J gene TRBJ1-2; no clear D. The V end lost 0 bases, the J end lost 9 bases, and 12 bases lay between the germline ends. Germline CDR1 reads SGHRS; CDR2 reads YFSETQ. The CDR3 runs 13 residues. DNA for the CDR3: TGCGCCAGCAGCTTGGATGGCGTGGGCCGCTACACCTTC. This encodes CASSLDGVGRYTF.

The chain is built from TRBV9 and TRBJ2-3; possibly TRBD2 for D (5 bases). Germline CDR1 SGDLS, CDR2 YYNGEE. This CDR3 has 15 residues. Trimming shortened V by 4 bases and J by 3 bases, and 15 bases separated the two germline ends. Here the CDR3 reads CASSPMGSGTDTQYF. The CDR3 coding sequence is TGTGCCAGCAGCCCAATGGGCAGCGGTACAGATACGCAGTATTTT.

This clone has just a few counts. The chain joins TRBV7-6 to TRBJ2-5, with 7 bases aligning to TRBD1. This CDR3 region has 14 residues. The germline CDR1 and CDR2 sequences are SGHVS and FNYEAQ. Trimming cost V 2 bases and J 3 bases; bases outside gene matches: 3. CDR3 loop: CASSLTQGKETQYF. As DNA, the CDR3 is TGTGCCAGCAGCTTAACACAGGGGAAAGAGACCCAGTACTTC.

The J gene is TRBJ2-7, the V gene TRBV27; 9 bases map to TRBD2. After removal of 5 bases from V and 0 bases from J, the junction contained 8 bases not matched to a gene. CDR3 length equals 16 residues. Germline CDR1 and CDR2: MNHEY and SMNVEV (reference sequence). The CDR3: CASSPLSGGSSYEQYF. DNA for the CDR3: TGTGCCAGCAGTCCTCTTAGCGGGGGAAGCTCCTACGAGCAGTACTTC.